This T cell receptor beta chain was retrieved from a study of cytomegalovirus exposure and HLA in healthy donors. Losses at the gene ends were 5 bases for V and 6 bases for J; bases not matched to a gene: 6. Germline V gene lookup returns CDR1 LGHNA and CDR2 YSLEER. The CDR3 covers 15 residues. Findings of the study overall: In a later analysis, the majority of CMV-associated beta chains seemingly showed HLA restriction.

The PCR contained 60 Vbeta and 13 Jbeta primers. Sequencing used immunoSEQ multiplex PCR; TCRdb keeps in-frame clones, though not all of them. Among more than 140,000 clones, almost 85% were seen once, and the ten largest hold about 5.6%. As for this clone: Its matching antigen is unknown.

The chain recombines TRBV4-3 with TRBJ2-3, with 12 bases that match TRBD1. The source of this sequence is a man younger than 40 in good health and CMV-seropositive. The sample consisted of PBMCs. CDR3 sequence: CASSRDRGQGDTQYF. DNA of the CDR3: TGCGCCAGCAGCAGGGACAGGGGGCAAGGGGATACGCAGTATTTT.